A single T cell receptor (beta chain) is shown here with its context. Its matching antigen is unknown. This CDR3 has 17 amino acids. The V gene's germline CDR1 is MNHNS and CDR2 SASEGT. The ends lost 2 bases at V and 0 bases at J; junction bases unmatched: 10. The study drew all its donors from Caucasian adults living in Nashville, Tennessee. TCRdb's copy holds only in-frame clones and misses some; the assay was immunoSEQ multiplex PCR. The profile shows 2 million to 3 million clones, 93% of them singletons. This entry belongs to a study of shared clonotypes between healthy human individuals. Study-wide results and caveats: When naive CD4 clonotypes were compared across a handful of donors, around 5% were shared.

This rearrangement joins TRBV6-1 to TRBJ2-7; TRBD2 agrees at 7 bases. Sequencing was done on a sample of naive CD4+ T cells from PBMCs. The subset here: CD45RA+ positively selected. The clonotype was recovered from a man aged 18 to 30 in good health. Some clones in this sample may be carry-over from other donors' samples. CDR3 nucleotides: TGTGCCAGCAGTGAATGGTACCTAGCGGTAAGCTCCTACGAGCAGTACTTC. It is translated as CASSEWYLAVSSYEQYF.